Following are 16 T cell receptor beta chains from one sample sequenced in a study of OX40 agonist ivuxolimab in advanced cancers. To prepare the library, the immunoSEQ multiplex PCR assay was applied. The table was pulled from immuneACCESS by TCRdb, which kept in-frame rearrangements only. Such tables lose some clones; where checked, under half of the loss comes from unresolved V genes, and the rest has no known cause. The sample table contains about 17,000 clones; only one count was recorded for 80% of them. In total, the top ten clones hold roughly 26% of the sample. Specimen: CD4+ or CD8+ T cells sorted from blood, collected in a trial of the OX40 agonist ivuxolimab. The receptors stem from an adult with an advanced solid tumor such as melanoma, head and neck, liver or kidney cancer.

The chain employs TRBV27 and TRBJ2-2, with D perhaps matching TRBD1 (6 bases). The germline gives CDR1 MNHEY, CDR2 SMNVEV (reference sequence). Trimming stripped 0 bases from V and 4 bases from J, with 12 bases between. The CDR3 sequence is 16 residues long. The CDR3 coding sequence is TGTGCCAGCAGTTTATCAGCGCAGGGGTTCACCGGGGAGCTGTTTTTT. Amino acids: CASSLSAQGFTGELFF.

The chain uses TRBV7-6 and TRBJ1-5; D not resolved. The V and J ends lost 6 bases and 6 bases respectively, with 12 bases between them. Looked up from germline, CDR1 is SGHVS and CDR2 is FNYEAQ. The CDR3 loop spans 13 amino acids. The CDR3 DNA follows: TGTGCCAGCAGTTCTGCCCGGGGTCAGCCCCAGCATTTT. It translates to CASSSARGQPQHF.

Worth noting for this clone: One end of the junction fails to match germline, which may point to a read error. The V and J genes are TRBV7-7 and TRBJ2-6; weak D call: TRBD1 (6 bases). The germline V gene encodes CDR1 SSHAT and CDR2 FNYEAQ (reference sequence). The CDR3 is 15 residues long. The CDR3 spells CASSPGQSGANVLTF. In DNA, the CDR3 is TGTGCTAGCAGCCCCGGACAGTCTGGGGCCAACGTCCTGACTTTC.

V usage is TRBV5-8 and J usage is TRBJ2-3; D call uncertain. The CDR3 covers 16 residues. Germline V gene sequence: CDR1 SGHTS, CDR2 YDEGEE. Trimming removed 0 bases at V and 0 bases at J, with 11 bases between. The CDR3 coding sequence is TGTGCCAGCAGCTTGGACGGCACCTCTAGCACAGATACGCAGTATTTT. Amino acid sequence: CASSLDGTSSTDTQYF.

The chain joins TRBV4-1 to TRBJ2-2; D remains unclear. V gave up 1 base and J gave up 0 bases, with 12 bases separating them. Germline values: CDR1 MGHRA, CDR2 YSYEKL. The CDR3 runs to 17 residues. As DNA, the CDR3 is TGCGCCAGCAGCCAAGTACTTACGTCCCCGAACACCGGGGAGCTGTTTTTT. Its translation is CASSQVLTSPNTGELFF.

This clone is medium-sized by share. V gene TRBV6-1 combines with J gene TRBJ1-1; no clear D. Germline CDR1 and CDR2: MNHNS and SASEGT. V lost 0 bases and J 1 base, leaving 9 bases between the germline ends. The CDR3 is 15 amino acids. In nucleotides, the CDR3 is TGTGCCAGCAGTGAAGCTCGGCATCCGAACACTGAAGCTTTCTTT. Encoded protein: CASSEARHPNTEAFF.

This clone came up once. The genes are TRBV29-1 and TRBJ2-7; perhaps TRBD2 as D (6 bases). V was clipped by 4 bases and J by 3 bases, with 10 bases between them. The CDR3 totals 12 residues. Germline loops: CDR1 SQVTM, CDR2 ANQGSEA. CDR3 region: CSVGGGDYEQYF. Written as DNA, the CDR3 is TGCAGCGTTGGAGGCGGGGACTACGAGCAGTACTTC.

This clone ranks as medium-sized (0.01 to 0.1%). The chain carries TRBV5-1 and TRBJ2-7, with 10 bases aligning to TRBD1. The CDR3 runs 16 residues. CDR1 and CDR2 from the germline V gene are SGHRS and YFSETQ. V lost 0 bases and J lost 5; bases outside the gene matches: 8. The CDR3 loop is CASSLVFWDRGNEQYF. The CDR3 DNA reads TGCGCCAGCAGCTTGGTTTTTTGGGACAGGGGTAACGAGCAGTACTTC. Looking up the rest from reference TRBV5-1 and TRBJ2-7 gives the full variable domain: KAGVTQTPRYLIKTRGQQVTLSCSPISGHRSVSWYQQTPGQGLQFLFEYFSETQRNKGNFPGRFSGRQFSNSRSEMNVSTLELGDSALYLCASSLVFWDRGNEQYFGPGTRLTVT.

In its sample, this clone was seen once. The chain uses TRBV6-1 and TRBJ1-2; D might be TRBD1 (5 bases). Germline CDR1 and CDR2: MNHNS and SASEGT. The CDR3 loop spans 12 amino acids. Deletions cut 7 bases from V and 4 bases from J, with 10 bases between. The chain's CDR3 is CASMKGLYGYTF. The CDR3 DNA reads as TGTGCCAGCATGAAGGGGCTCTATGGCTACACCTTC.

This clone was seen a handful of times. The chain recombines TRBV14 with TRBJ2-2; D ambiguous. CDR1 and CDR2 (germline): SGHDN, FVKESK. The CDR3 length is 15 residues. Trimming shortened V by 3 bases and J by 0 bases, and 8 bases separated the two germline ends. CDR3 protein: CASSQGSANTGELFF. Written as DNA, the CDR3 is TGTGCCAGCAGCCAGGGCAGCGCGAACACCGGGGAGCTGTTTTTT.

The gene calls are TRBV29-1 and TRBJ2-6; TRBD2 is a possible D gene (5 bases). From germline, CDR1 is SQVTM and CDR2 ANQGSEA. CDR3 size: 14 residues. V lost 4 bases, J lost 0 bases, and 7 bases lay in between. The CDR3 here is CSVGRDSGANVLTF. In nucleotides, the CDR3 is TGCAGCGTTGGACGGGACTCTGGGGCCAACGTCCTGACTTTC.

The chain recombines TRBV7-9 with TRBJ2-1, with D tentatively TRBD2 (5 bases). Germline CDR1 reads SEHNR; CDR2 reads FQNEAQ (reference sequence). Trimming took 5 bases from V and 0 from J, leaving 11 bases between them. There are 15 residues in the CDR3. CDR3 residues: CASSQDSSSYNEQFF. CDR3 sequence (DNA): TGTGCCAGCAGCCAGGACTCTAGCTCCTACAATGAGCAGTTCTTC.

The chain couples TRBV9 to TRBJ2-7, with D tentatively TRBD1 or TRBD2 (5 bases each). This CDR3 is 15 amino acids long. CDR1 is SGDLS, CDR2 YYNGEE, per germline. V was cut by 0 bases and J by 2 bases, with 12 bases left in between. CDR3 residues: CASSVAGTSAYEQYF. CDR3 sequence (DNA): TGTGCCAGCAGCGTAGCCGGGACGTCTGCCTACGAGCAGTACTTC.

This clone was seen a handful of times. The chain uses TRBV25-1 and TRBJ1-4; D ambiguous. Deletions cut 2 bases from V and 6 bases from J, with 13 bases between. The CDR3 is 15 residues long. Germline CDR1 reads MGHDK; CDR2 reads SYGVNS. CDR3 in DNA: TGTGCCAGCAGTGAACTGCGGGGTTCCGATGAAAAACTGTTTTTT. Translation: CASSELRGSDEKLFF.

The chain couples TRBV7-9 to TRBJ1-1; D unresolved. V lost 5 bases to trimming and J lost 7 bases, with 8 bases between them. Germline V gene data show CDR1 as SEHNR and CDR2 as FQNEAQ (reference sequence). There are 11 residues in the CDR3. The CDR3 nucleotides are TGTGCCAGCAGCGGAAGGGATGAAGCTTTCTTT. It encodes CASSGRDEAFF.

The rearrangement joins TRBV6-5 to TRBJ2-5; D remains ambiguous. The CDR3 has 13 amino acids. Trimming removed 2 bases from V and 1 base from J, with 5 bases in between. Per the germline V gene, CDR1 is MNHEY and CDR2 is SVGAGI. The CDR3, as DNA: TGTGCCAGCAGTTACGCCAGCCAAGAGACCCAGTACTTC. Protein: CASSYASQETQYF.